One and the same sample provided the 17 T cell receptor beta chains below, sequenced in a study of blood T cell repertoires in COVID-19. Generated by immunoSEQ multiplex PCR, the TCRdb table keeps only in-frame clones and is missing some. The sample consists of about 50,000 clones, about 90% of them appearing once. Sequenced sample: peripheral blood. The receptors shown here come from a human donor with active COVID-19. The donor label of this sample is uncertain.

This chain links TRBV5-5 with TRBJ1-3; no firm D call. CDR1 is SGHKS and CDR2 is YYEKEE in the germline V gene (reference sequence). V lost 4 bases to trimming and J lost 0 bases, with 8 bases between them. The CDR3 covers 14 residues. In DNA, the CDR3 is TGTGCCAGCAGCCCTTGGCACTCTGGAAACACCATATATTTT. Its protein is CASSPWHSGNTIYF.

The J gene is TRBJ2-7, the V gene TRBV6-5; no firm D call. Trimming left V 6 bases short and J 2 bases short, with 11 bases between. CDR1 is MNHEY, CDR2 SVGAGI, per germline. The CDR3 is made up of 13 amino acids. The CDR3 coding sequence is TGTGCCAGCAGCCTACAGACGACCTACGAGCAGTACTTC. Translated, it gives CASSLQTTYEQYF.

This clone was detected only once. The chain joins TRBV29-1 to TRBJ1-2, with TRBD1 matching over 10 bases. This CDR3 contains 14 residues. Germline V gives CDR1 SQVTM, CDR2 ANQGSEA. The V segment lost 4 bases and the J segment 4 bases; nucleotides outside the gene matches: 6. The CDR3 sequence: CSVGGGTGAYGYTF. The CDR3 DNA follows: TGCAGCGTTGGAGGGGGGACAGGGGCCTATGGCTACACCTTC.

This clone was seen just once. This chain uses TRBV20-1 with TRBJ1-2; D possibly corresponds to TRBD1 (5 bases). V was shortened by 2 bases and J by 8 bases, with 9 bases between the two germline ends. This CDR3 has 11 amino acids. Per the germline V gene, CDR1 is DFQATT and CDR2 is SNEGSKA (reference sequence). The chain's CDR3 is CSARQGGGYTF. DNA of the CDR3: TGCAGTGCTAGACAGGGTGGCGGCTACACCTTC.

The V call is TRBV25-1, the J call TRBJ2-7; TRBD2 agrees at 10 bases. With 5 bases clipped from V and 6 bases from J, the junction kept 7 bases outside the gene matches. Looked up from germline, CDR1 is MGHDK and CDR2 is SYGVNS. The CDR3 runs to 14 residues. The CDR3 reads CASSYSGRAGEQYF. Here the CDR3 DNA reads TGTGCCAGCAGTTACAGCGGGAGGGCCGGCGAGCAGTACTTC.

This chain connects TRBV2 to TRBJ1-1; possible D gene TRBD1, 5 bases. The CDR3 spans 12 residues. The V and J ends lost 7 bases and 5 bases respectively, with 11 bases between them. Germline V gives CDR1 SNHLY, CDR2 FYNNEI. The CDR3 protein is CASIKGNTEAFF. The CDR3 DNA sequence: TGTGCCAGCATTAAGGGGAATACTGAAGCTTTCTTT.

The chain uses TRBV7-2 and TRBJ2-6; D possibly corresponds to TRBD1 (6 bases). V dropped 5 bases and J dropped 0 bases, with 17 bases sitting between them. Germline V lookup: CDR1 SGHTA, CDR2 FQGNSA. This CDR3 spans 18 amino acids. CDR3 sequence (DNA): TGTGCCAGCAGCCCGAGATTACGGGACACCTCTGGGGCCAACGTCCTGACTTTC. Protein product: CASSPRLRDTSGANVLTF.

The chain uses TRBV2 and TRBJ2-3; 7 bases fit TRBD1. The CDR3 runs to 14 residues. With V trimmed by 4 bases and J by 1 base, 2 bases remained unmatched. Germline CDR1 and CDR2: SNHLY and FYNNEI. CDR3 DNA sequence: TGTGCCAGCAGTGGGGACAGCCGCACAGATACGCAGTATTTT. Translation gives CASSGDSRTDTQYF.

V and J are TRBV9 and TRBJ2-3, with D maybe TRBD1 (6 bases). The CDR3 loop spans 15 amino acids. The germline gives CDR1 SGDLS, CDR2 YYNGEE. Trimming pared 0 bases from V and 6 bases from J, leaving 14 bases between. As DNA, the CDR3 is TGTGCCAGCAGCGTAGACAGGGAAGGGATGGATACGCAGTATTTT. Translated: CASSVDREGMDTQYF.

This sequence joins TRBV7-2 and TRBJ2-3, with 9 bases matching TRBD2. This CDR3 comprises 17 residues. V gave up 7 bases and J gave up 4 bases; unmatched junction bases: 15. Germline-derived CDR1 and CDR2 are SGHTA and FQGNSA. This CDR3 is CASTLASLAGTADTQYF. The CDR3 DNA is TGTGCCAGCACCCTCGCTTCTCTAGCGGGGACTGCAGATACGCAGTATTTT.

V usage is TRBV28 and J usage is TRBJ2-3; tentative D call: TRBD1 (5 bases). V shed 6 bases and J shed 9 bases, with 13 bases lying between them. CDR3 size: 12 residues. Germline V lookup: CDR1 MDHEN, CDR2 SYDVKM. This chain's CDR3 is CASRGQTRTQYF. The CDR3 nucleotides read TGTGCCAGCAGGGGGCAAACCAGGACGCAGTATTTT.

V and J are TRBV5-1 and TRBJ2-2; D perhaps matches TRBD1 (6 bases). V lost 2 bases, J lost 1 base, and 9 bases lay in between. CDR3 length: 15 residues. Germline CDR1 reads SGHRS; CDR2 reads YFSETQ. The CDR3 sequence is CASSFPRGNTGELFF. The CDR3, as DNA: TGCGCCAGCAGCTTCCCCAGGGGGAACACCGGGGAGCTGTTTTTT.

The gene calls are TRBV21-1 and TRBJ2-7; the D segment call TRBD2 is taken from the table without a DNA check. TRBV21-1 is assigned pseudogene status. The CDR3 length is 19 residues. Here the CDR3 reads CASSKSRLWTSGFPYEQYF. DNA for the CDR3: TGTGCCAGCAGCAAATCGAGATTGTGGACTAGCGGGTTCCCCTACGAGCAGTACTTC.

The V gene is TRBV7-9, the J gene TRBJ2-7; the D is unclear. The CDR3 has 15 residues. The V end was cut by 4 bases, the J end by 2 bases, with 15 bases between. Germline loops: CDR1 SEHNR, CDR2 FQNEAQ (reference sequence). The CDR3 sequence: CASSSRSTETYEQYF. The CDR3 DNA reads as TGTGCCAGCAGCTCCCGGTCGACGGAGACCTACGAGCAGTACTTC.

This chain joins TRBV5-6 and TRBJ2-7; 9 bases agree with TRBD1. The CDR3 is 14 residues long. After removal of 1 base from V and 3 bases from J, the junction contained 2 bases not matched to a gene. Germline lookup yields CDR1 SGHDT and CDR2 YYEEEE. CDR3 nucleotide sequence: TGTGCCAGCAGCTTGAGGACAGGGGACTACGAGCAGTACTTC. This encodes CASSLRTGDYEQYF.

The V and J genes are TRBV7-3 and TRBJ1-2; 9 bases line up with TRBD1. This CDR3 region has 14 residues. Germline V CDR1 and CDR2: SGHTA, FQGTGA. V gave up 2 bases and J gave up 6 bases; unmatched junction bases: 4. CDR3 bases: TGTGCCAGCAGCTTAGGTCGACAGGGGGATGGCTACACCTTC. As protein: CASSLGRQGDGYTF.

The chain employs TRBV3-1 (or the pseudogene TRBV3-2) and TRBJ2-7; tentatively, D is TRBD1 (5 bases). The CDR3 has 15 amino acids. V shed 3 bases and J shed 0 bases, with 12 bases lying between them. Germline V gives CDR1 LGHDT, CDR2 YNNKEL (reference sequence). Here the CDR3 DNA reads TGTGCCAGCAGCCAGGGTGGACACTTCTCCTACGAGCAGTACTTC. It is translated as CASSQGGHFSYEQYF.